Included here is one T cell receptor (beta chain) sequence, with context. This clone turned up a few times. Which antigen it targets is not known. The record has no base qualities; no much larger clone is one base away. This specimen comes from a study of beta chain features in type 1 diabetes (dated by TCRdb to the late 2010s). Regarding the study in general: Mean age, gender distribution, total cell number and subset yield did not differ between patients and healthy donors. Across all samples, about 110 million sorted cells were examined, and cell number per subset correlated strongly with RNA yield. The study compared TCRB repertoires of sorted circulating CD4+ T cell subsets between recently diagnosed type 1 diabetes patients and matched healthy donors. Naive and central memory subsets were obtained from all 30 or so donors, but regulatory and stem cell-like memory subsets were isolated from only 8 patients and 8 healthy donors. The full study reports these points: Because small numbers of individuals were included in the HLA sub-analyses, any influence of HLA type on TCRB rearrangement was left unresolved. Because cDNA was sequenced instead of genomic DNA, activated cells with high expression could be over-represented, although the groups did not differ in activation or CD3 levels. Type 1 diabetes patients showed a moderate but significant shortening of TCRB CDR3 length in all four CD4+ subsets. PCR may preferentially amplify shorter templates, but because patient and control samples were amplified and corrected together, any resulting skew would affect both groups equally. The naive, central memory and regulatory TCRB repertoires appeared to resemble one another more closely among patients than among healthy donors. Patients with type 1 diabetes made fewer insertions and deleted more nucleotides at VDJ recombination sites, implying thymic rearrangement abnormalities.

The CDR3, cysteine through phenylalanine, is 12 amino acids long. The read is trimmed to its CDR3 DNA, 36 bases read in frame from base 1. Based on the germline V gene, the CDR1 and CDR2 sequences are LGHNT and FRNRAP. The junction carries 5 bases between V and J, which are trimmed by 4 bases and 4 bases respectively. Each donor gave one peripheral blood draw, averaging roughly 120 mL, which was collected into heparinised tubes. A BD FACSAria II was used to sort naive, central memory, regulatory and stem cell-like memory CD4+ T cells with a panel that included CD45RO, CCR7, CD25, CD127, CD95 and CD27. A purity above 95% was achieved for all sorted populations. PBMCs were isolated right away by Lymphoprep density gradient centrifugation and were stained directly, without culture. So that batch effects would be minimized, each experiment stained and sorted samples in pairs, pairing one healthy donor with one patient.

All of the isolated RNA was reverse transcribed with the High Capacity cDNA Reverse Transcription Kit, so expressed TCRB transcripts were sequenced. Naive, central memory and regulatory T cell samples underwent deep immunoSEQ sequencing, averaging about 3.5 million total reads per sample. Sorted cells were lysed in RLT buffer, and RNA was extracted using DNase-treated RNeasy Micro or Mini kits according to cell number. Each cell subset was processed on its own to prevent cross-contamination, while patient and healthy donor samples were processed together. The immunoSEQ multiplex PCR was used to amplify TCRB sequences from cDNA, generating 87-bp fragments that spanned the CDR3 region. The amplicons were sequenced using the Illumina HiSeq platform. Processing in the source paper ran as follows. PCR bias was computationally corrected using synthetic template baselines, reads within Hamming distance 2 were collapsed, and singletons that could not be merged were discarded. By aligning reads against IMGT, V, D and J genes, CDR3 length, and insertions or deletions at six rearrangement sites were assigned. Within each subset, clonotype counts were normalized to the number of sorted cells before true diversity and Gini coefficients were calculated with the tcR R package. The overlap coefficient, calculated on TCRB nucleotide sequences, was used to quantify repertoire sharing. Out-of-frame TCRB sequences from naive cells were analyzed as a proxy for the pre-selection repertoire. Drawn from immuneACCESS, this table holds only the in-frame rearrangements with V and J called that TCRdb kept. Clones are partly lost; checked studies trace under half to an unresolved V gene and leave the rest unexplained. V, J and clone size are taken as reported in that table, and D and trimming were inferred from the DNA itself. The sample yields under 550,000 clones; about an eighth were counted once. The ten largest make up 0.046% of the sample.

This receptor was obtained from a woman aged 18-35 years in good health. Sequencing was performed on naive CD4+ T cells from blood. The cell subset or site label, read with the paper, signifies: true naive CD4+ T cells. The chain employs TRBV12-5 and TRBJ2-4; no D gene can be assigned with confidence. The nucleotide sequence is TGTGCTAGTGGTTCTCAAAAAAACATTCAGTACTTC. Translated, this is CASGSQKNIQYF.